Each of the 4 T cell receptor beta chains below was sequenced from the same sample in a study of Ad26.COV2.S vaccination and SARS-CoV-2 variants. The table came from immunoSEQ multiplex PCR; TCRdb's copy has only in-frame clones and leaves some out. The data show around 450,000 clones, around 87% seen once. Sample treatment: roughly 20 received Ad26.COV2.S at low or high dose, single or two shots; five or six received placebo; per-sample allocation not given. After the first vaccine or placebo injection, samples were drawn on day 63. The source material was peripheral blood, sampled in a trial of Ad26.COV2.S vaccine versus placebo. These receptors were collected from a person aged 18-60 years who received the Ad26.COV2.S COVID-19 vaccine or a placebo.

This chain links TRBV9 with TRBJ1-3; D is unclear. Trimming shortened V by 4 bases and J by 4 bases, and 9 bases separated the two germline ends. Germline CDR1 reads SGDLS; CDR2 reads YYNGEE. The CDR3 runs 13 residues. The CDR3 spells CASSPTYGNTIYF. CDR3 coding DNA: TGTGCCAGCAGCCCGACGTACGGAAACACCATATATTTT.

This clone occurred once. The rearrangement uses TRBV4-3 and TRBJ2-7; D possibly corresponds to TRBD2 (6 bases). The CDR3 is 14 amino acids. Germline CDR1 and CDR2: LGHNA and YSLEER. V gave up 0 bases and J gave up 1 base, with 7 bases separating them. CDR3 sequence: CASSQDGSSYEQYF. The CDR3, as DNA: TGCGCCAGCAGCCAAGACGGGAGTTCCTACGAGCAGTACTTC.

V and J are TRBV6-8 and TRBJ2-2; unclear D gene. V was trimmed by 6 bases and J by 6 bases, leaving 14 bases between them. Germline CDR1 reads MNHGY; CDR2 reads SAAAGT. The CDR3 has 14 residues. CDR3 region: CASSTRTRPGELFF. The CDR3, as DNA: TGTGCCAGCAGCACCCGAACACGGCCCGGGGAGCTGTTTTTT.

The chain joins TRBV6-5 to TRBJ1-1, with TRBD1 matching 12 bases. The germline V gene encodes CDR1 MNHEY and CDR2 SVGAGI. The CDR3 is made up of 15 amino acids. Trimming removed 6 bases from V and 5 bases from J; junction bases left unmatched: 7. CDR3 residues: CASSDGTGGWTEAFF. In DNA, the CDR3 is TGTGCCAGCAGCGACGGGACAGGGGGCTGGACTGAAGCTTTCTTT.